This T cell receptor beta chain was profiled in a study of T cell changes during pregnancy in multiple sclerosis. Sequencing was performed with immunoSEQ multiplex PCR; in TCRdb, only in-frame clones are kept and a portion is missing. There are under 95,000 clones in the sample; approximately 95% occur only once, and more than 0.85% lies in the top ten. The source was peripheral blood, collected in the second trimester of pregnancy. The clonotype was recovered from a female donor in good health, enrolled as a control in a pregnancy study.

The CDR3 protein is CASSLVAQLAGPYEQYF. The CDR3 nucleotides read TGTGCCAGCAGCTTAGTAGCCCAACTAGCGGGACCCTACGAGCAGTACTTC. The chain uses TRBV7-9 and TRBJ2-7; TRBD2 matches at 10 bases. CDR3 length: 17 residues. Per germline, CDR1 SEHNR and CDR2 FQNEAQ (reference sequence). With V trimmed by 1 base and J by 2 bases, 8 bases remained unmatched.